This T cell receptor (beta chain) appears in the sequencing data of a study of somatic mutations in cytotoxic T cells in rheumatoid arthritis. Clones were read by immunoSEQ multiplex PCR, and TCRdb kept only the in-frame ones, dropping some. This repertoire shows 8,000 to 9,500 clones, roughly 80% found once; its top ten account for 35% to 40%. Germline trimming cut 1 base from V and 7 bases from J; bases unmatched to any gene: 10. The germline V gene has CDR1 LGHNA and CDR2 YNFKEQ. The CDR3 loop spans 17 amino acids. This clone showed up just once. The rearrangement joins TRBV4-2 to TRBJ2-3; 11 nucleotides line up with TRBD2. This sequence was found in a woman aged 50 to 60 in good health. The material sequenced was CD8+ T cells sorted from blood. DNA of the CDR3: TGTGCCAGCAGCCAAGGCGTAGCGGGGGGGCTCGGGTATACGCAGTATTTT. Translating it yields CASSQGVAGGLGYTQYF.